This TCR beta chain was obtained from a study of radiation and T cells in renal cell carcinoma. The time point denotes: blood 4 weeks post-SBRT, at nephrectomy. Treatment specified: 15 Gy SBRT to primary tumor, nephrectomy 4 weeks later. This CDR3 comprises 15 residues. Germline V gene lookup returns CDR1 LGHNA and CDR2 YNFKEQ. The V and J ends lost 0 bases and 4 bases respectively, with 10 bases between them. This table comes from immunoSEQ multiplex PCR, and its TCRdb copy is limited to in-frame clones, with some not included. This table holds about 64,000 clones, roughly 80% found once. The receptor was isolated from a man in his 60s with renal cell carcinoma. The V and J genes are TRBV4-2 and TRBJ1-5; D is unclear. This specimen consisted of blood, obtained from a patient whose treatment included radiotherapy and nephrectomy. CDR3 region: CASSQESAENQPQHF. For the CDR3, the DNA is TGTGCCAGCAGCCAAGAATCGGCAGAAAATCAGCCCCAGCATTTT.